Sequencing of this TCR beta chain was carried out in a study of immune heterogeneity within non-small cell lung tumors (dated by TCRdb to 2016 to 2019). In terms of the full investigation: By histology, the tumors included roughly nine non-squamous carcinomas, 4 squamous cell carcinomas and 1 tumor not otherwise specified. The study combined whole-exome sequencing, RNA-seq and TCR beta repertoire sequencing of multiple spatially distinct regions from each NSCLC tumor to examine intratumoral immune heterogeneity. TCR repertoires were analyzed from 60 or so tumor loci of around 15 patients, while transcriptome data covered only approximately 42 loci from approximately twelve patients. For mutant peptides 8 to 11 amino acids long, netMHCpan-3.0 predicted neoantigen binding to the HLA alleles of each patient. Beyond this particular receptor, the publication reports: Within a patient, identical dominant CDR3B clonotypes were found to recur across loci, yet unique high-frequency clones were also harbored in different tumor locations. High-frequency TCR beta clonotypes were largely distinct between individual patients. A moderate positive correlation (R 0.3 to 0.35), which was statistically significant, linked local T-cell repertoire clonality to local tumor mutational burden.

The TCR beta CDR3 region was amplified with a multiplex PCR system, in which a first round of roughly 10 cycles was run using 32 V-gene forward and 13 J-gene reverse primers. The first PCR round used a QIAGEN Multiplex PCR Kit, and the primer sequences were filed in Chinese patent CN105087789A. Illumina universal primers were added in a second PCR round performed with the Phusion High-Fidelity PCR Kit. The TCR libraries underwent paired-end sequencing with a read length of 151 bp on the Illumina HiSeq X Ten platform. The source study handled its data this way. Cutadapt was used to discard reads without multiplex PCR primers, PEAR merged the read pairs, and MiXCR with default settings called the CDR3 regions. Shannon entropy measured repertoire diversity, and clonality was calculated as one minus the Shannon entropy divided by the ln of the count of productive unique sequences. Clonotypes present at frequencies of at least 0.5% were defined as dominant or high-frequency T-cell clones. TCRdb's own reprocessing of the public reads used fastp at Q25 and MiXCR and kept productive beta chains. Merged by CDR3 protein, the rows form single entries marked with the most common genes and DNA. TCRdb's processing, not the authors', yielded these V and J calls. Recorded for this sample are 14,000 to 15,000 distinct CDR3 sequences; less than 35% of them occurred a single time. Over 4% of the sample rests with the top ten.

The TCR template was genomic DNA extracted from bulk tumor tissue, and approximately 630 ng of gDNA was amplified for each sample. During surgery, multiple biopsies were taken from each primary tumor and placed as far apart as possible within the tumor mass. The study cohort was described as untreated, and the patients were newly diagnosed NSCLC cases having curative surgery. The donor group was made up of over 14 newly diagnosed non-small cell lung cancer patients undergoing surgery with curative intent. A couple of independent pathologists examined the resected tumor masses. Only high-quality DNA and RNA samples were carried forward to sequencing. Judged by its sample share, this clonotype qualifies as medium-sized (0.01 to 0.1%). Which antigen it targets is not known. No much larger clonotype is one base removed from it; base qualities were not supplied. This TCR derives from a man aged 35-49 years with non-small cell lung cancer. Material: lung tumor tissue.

CDR3 sequence: CASSSDRGGGYTF. Read as DNA, the sequence is TGTGCCAGCAGTTCGGACAGGGGGGGAGGCTACACCTTC. The rearrangement combines TRBV7-8 with TRBJ1-2, and TRBD1 aligns with 10 junction nucleotides. Spanning cysteine to phenylalanine, the CDR3 consists of 13 amino acids. The sequence is cut down to CDR3 DNA, 39 bases in frame from base 1. The germline V gene provides CDR1 SGHVS and CDR2 FQNEAQ. From V the trimming removes 6 bases and from J it removes 8 bases, while the gene matches leave 6 bases of the junction unaccounted for. With the portions outside the CDR3 filled from the reference TRBV7-8 and TRBJ1-2 genes, the complete variable region becomes GAGVSQSPRYKVAKRGQDVALRCDPISGHVSLFWYQQALGQGPEFLTYFQNEAQLDKSGLPSDRFFAERPEGSVSTLKIQRTQQEDSAVYLCASSSDRGGGYTFGSGTRLTVV.